The clone carrying this TCR beta chain was found many times. Its antigen is undetermined. The data stem from a study of CD8 T cells in ankylosing spondylitis. In making TCR beta libraries, quantitative 5'-RACE with molecular barcodes was used. TCRdb re-called the 5' RACE reads with MiXCR, one entry per CDR3 protein. The table lists about 800,000 distinct CDR3 sequences, about an eighth of them singletons. The CDR3 is made up of 15 amino acids. The germline CDR1 and CDR2 sequences are SGHTA and FQGNSA. Germline trimming cut 4 bases from V and 2 bases from J; bases unmatched to any gene: 3. General study points: Certain motif variants had earlier been reported in reactive arthritis synovial fluid and blood. Among TCR beta sequences, a motif of roughly 8 highly homologous variants appeared characteristic of ankylosing spondylitis blood. Researchers reportedly found disease-linked clones significantly enriched in matched ankylosing spondylitis synovial fluid.

The sequencing input was blood, either unsorted or a sorted T cell fraction (not recorded which). The rearrangement uses TRBV7-2 and TRBJ2-1, with 9 bases fitting TRBD1. This receptor was identified in a male donor with ankylosing spondylitis. CDR3 sequence (DNA): TGTGCCAGCAGCTCCAGACAGGGGGCCTACAATGAGCAGTTCTTC. Its protein product is CASSSRQGAYNEQFF.